A selection of T cell receptor beta chains follows, all from one sample in a study of T cell repertoires in cytomegalovirus infection. TCRdb fed the reads into MiXCR, producing one record per CDR3 protein. The sample shows 100,000 to 150,000 distinct CDR3 sequences, approximately 9.2% of them seen only once. Sequencing was performed on PBMCs. Receptor source: a human donor in good health (CMV status not recorded). Some clones in this sample may be carry-over from other donors' samples. Each CDR3 is given with its conserved first and last residue. A D gene is named only where the DNA matches it firmly. Size is omitted from some rows. Given values are once, few, many or a class for expanded clones.

clone_size	v_call	j_call	d_call	cdr3_aa	cdr3_nt
many	TRBV7-9	TRBJ2-7	-	CASGGLSYEQYF	TGTGCCAGCGGGGGACTCTCCTACGAGCAGTACTTC
many	TRBV29-1	TRBJ2-3	TRBD2	CSVGPPGGGLTDTQYF	TGCAGCGTTGGACCCCCCGGGGGGGGACTCACAGATACGCAGTATTTT
-	TRBV6-6	TRBJ1-5	-	CASSSGAGGNQPQHF	TGTGCCAGCAGCTCGGGGGCCGGGGGCAATCAGCCCCAGCATTTT
many	TRBV14	TRBJ1-1	-	CASSRYRELTEAFF	TGTGCCAGCAGCCGATACAGGGAGCTGACTGAAGCTTTCTTT
few	TRBV29-1	TRBJ1-3	-	CSVEGRNTIYF	TGCAGCGTTGAAGGGAGGAACACCATATATTTT
many	TRBV12-3/TRBV12-4	TRBJ1-1	TRBD1	CASRETGANTEAFF	TGTGCCAGCCGAGAGACAGGGGCGAACACTGAAGCTTTCTTT
few	TRBV7-9	TRBJ2-3	TRBD2	CASSLWGRRGGGDTQYF	TGTGCCAGCAGCTTATGGGGGCGGCGGGGGGGCGGAGATACGCAGTATTTT
many	TRBV11-2	TRBJ1-2	-	CASSRAGAYGYTF	TGTGCCAGCAGCCGGGCGGGGGCATATGGCTACACCTTC
many	TRBV7-4	TRBJ2-3	TRBD1	CASSPWQGVGTDTQYF	TGTGCCAGCAGCCCGTGGCAGGGGGTCGGCACAGATACGCAGTATTTT
-	TRBV29-1	TRBJ1-1	-	CSVAVSTEAFF	TGCAGCGTTGCGGTGAGCACTGAAGCTTTCTTT
many	TRBV7-9	TRBJ2-2	TRBD1	CASITSGTGNTGELFF	TGTGCCAGCATCACTTCGGGGACAGGGAACACCGGGGAGCTGTTTTTT
few	TRBV20-1	TRBJ2-1	-	CSARGVGAYNEQFF	TGCAGTGCTAGAGGGGTGGGGGCCTACAATGAGCAGTTCTTC
many	TRBV28	TRBJ1-2	TRBD1	CASSAGTGIGNYGYTF	TGTGCCAGCAGTGCCGGGACAGGCATCGGAAACTATGGCTACACCTTC
many	TRBV25-1	TRBJ1-5	-	CASSESSITPQHF	TGTGCCAGCAGTGAATCCTCGATTACTCCCCAGCATTTT
many	TRBV28	TRBJ1-1	-	CASSLFGSYAFF	TGTGCCAGCAGTTTGTTCGGTAGCTACGCTTTCTTT
many	TRBV19	TRBJ2-2	-	CASSKTEQNTGELFF	TGTGCCAGTAGTAAAACAGAGCAGAACACCGGGGAGCTGTTTTTT
many	TRBV19	TRBJ2-5	TRBD2	CASSIPGGGAQETQYF	TGTGCCAGTAGTATCCCCGGCGGGGGGGCACAAGAGACCCAGTACTTC
many	TRBV29-1	TRBJ2-1	-	CSASNGVTEQFF	TGCAGCGCCAGTAATGGGGTCACTGAGCAGTTCTTC
many	TRBV7-9	TRBJ2-7	TRBD1	CASSSRVTGDYEQYF	TGTGCCAGCAGCTCGCGAGTGACAGGGGACTACGAGCAGTACTTC
many	TRBV12-3/TRBV12-4	TRBJ1-2	TRBD1	CASSPQGLGYGYTF	TGTGCCAGCAGCCCACAGGGGCTTGGCTATGGCTACACCTTC
-	TRBV5-4	TRBJ1-1	-	CASSSDPAMTEAFF	TGTGCCAGCAGCTCGGACCCGGCGATGACTGAAGCTTTCTTT
many	TRBV7-2	TRBJ2-3	-	CASSPLETQYF	TGTGCCAGCAGCCCCCTAGAGACGCAGTATTTT
few	TRBV20-1	TRBJ2-4	-	CSARALRGANIQYF	TGCAGTGCTAGAGCCCTCCGGGGCGCCAACATTCAGTACTTC
many	TRBV18	TRBJ2-7	TRBD1	CASSPGQGAAEQYF	TGTGCCAGCTCCCCGGGTCAGGGGGCGGCCGAGCAGTACTTC
many	TRBV28	TRBJ1-5	TRBD1	CASSYGTGSLAGQPQHF	TGTGCCAGCAGTTACGGGACAGGATCTCTTGCAGGTCAGCCCCAGCATTTT
many	TRBV12-3/TRBV12-4	TRBJ2-5	-	CASSLRSGQETQYF	TGTGCCAGCAGTTTACGGTCGGGCCAAGAGACCCAGTACTTC
-	TRBV7-9	TRBJ1-2	-	CASSLVTQVNYGYTF	TGTGCCAGCAGCTTGGTAACACAGGTGAACTATGGCTACACCTTC
many	TRBV6-5	TRBJ1-1	-	CATWAPGGYTEAFF	TGTGCCACCTGGGCTCCCGGGGGATACACTGAAGCTTTCTTT
many	TRBV5-1	TRBJ1-1	TRBD1	CASSPGGANTEAFF	TGCGCCAGCAGCCCAGGGGGAGCGAACACTGAAGCTTTCTTT
many	TRBV7-8	TRBJ1-2	-	CASSLVDSSYGYTF	TGTGCCAGCAGCTTAGTGGACAGTTCCTATGGCTACACCTTC
many	TRBV2	TRBJ2-2	-	CASSEVRGASGELFF	TGTGCCAGCAGCGAAGTTCGGGGGGCCAGCGGGGAGCTGTTTTTT
many	TRBV6-2/TRBV6-3	TRBJ2-1	TRBD2	CASSSRTSGGNLDEQFF	TGTGCCAGCAGTTCACGGACTAGCGGGGGAAACCTGGATGAGCAGTTCTTC
many	TRBV6-5	TRBJ2-5	-	CASSYSFRGKMGTQYF	TGTGCCAGCAGTTACTCCTTCCGGGGCAAGATGGGGACCCAGTACTTC
-	TRBV7-6	TRBJ1-1	-	CASSLGTVEAFF	TGTGCCAGCAGCTTAGGGACAGTTGAAGCTTTCTTT
many	TRBV5-1	TRBJ1-5	-	CASSLRPGEFNQPQHF	TGCGCCAGCAGCTTGCGGCCAGGGGAGTTCAATCAGCCCCAGCATTTT
few	TRBV4-1	TRBJ1-2	TRBD1	CASSQDAGTVYGYTF	TGCGCCAGCAGCCAAGACGCCGGGACAGTCTATGGCTACACCTTC
-	TRBV29-1	TRBJ1-1	-	CSVVRDGGNTEAFF	TGCAGCGTTGTCCGAGACGGAGGGAACACTGAAGCTTTCTTT
-	TRBV29-1	TRBJ2-1	-	CSVGRAGISGPEEFF	TGCAGCGTTGGTCGGGCAGGGATTAGCGGCCCAGAGGAGTTCTTC
many	TRBV7-2	TRBJ2-5	TRBD1	CASSPYRGLREETQYF	TGTGCCAGCAGCCCATACAGGGGGCTGCGGGAAGAGACCCAGTACTTC
many	TRBV7-6	TRBJ2-5	TRBD2	CASSLGFRRNSPRLAGGETQYF	TGTGCCAGCAGCTTAGGATTCCGGCGTAATTCCCCTCGACTAGCGGGAGGGGAGACCCAGTACTTC
-	TRBV15	TRBJ2-7	-	CATSWSGNEQYF	TGTGCCACCAGCTGGTCCGGGAACGAGCAGTACTTC
few	TRBV12-3/TRBV12-4	TRBJ2-1	TRBD2	CASSLSGGDSYNEQFF	TGTGCCAGCAGCCTGAGCGGGGGGGACTCCTACAATGAGCAGTTCTTC
many	TRBV19	TRBJ1-1	TRBD1	CASIQDRGAFF	TGTGCCAGTATACAAGACAGGGGAGCTTTCTTT
many	TRBV12-3/TRBV12-4	TRBJ1-1	-	CASSFSGANTEAFF	TGTGCCAGCAGTTTTAGCGGGGCGAACACTGAAGCTTTCTTT
-	TRBV5-1	TRBJ1-2	TRBD1	CASSDEGGDYGYTF	TGCGCCAGCAGCGATGAAGGGGGCGACTATGGCTACACCTTC
many	TRBV19	TRBJ1-5	-	CASSNPNQPQHF	TGTGCCAGTAGTAACCCCAATCAGCCCCAGCATTTT
-	TRBV3-1	TRBJ2-2	-	CASSQRAGELFF	TGTGCCAGCAGCCAAAGAGCCGGGGAGCTGTTTTTT
few	TRBV20-1	TRBJ2-3	TRBD2	CSSSQAGGPTDTQYF	TGCAGTTCCTCACAAGCGGGGGGGCCAACAGATACGCAGTATTTT
-	TRBV19	TRBJ2-1	TRBD1	CASSMGQGVNEQFF	TGTGCCAGTAGTATGGGACAGGGGGTCAATGAGCAGTTCTTC
many	TRBV7-2	TRBJ1-5	-	CASSLTGAGTPSNQPQHF	TGTGCCAGCAGCTTAACGGGGGCAGGGACTCCGAGCAATCAGCCCCAGCATTTT
many	TRBV19	TRBJ2-1	TRBD2	CASSIRLAGAVSYNEQFF	TGTGCCAGTAGTATTAGGCTAGCGGGGGCCGTCTCCTACAATGAGCAGTTCTTC